This T cell receptor (beta chain) is drawn from a study of shared clonotypes between healthy human individuals. TCRdb's table, derived via immunoSEQ multiplex PCR, lists solely in-frame clones and lacks some. The sample records a few million clones, 93% being singletons. Germline lookup yields CDR1 WNHNN and CDR2 SYGVQD (reference sequence). V lost 9 bases, J lost 5 bases, and 11 bases lay in between. This CDR3 has 12 residues. CD8 cells regarded as naive lacked CD45RO, were positively chosen for CCR7, and omitted terminally differentiated effector memory CD45RA+ cells. All donors qualified as healthy HIV-negative adults and had experienced no recent acute infections or vaccinations.

The rearrangement joins TRBV10-1 to TRBJ2-1; D possibly corresponds to TRBD2 (6 bases). The sequence derives from a man between 18 and 35 years old in good health. Some clones in this sample may be carry-over from other donors' samples. Sequencing was done on a sample of naive CD8+ T cells from PBMCs. CDR3 DNA sequence: TGCGCCAGAGGGACTGGGCACAATGAGCAGTTCTTC. Protein sequence: CARGTGHNEQFF.